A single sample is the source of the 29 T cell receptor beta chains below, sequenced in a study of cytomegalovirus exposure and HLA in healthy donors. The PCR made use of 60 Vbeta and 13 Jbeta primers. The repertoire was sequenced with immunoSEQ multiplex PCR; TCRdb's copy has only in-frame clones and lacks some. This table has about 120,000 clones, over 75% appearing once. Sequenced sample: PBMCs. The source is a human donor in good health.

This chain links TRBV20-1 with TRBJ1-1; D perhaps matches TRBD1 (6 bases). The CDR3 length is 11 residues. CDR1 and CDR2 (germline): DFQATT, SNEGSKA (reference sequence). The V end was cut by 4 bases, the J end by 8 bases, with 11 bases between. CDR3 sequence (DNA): TGCAGTGCTATGCCAGGGACAGAAGCTTTCTTT. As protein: CSAMPGTEAFF.

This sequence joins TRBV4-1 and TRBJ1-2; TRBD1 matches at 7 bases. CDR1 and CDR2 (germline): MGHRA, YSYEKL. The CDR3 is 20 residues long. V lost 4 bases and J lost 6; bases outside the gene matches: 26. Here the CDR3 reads CASSPYDTRQGMLNNDGYTF. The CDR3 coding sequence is TGCGCCAGCAGCCCTTATGATACAAGACAGGGAATGCTTAATAATGATGGCTACACCTTC.

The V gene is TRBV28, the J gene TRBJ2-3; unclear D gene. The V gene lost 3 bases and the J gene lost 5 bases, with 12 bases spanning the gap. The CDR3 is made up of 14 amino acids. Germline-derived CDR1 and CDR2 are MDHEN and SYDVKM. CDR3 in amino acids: CASSFASTGDTQYF. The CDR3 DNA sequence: TGTGCCAGCAGTTTCGCCTCGACGGGAGATACGCAGTATTTT.

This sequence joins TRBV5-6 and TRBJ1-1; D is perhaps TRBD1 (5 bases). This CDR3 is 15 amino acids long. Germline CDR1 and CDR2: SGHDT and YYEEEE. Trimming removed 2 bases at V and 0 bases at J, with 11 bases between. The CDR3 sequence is CASSLPQGMNTEAFF. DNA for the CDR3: TGTGCCAGCAGCTTACCCCAGGGTATGAACACTGAAGCTTTCTTT.

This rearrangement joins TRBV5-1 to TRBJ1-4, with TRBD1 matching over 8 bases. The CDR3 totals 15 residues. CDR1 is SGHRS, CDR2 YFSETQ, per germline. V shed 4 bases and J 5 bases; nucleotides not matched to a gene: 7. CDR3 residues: CASSPGTGLNEKLFF. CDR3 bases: TGCGCCAGCAGCCCCGGGACAGGCCTAAATGAAAAACTGTTTTTT.

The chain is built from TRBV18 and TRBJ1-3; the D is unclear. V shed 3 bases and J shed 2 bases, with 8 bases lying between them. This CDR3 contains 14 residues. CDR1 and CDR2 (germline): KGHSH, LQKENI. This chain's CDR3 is CASSPTNTGNTIYF. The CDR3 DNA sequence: TGTGCCAGCTCACCGACAAACACTGGAAACACCATATATTTT.

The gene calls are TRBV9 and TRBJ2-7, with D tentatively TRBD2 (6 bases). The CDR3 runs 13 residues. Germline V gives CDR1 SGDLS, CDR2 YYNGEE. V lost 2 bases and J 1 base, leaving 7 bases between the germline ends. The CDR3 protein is CASSVGGSYEQYF. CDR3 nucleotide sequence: TGTGCCAGCAGCGTGGGGGGTTCCTACGAGCAGTACTTC.

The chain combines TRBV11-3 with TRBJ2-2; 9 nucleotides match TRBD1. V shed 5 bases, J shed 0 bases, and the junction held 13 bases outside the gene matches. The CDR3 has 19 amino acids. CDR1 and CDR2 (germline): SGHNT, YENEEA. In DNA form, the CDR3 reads TGTGCCAGCAGCCCGGGACAGGGATGGGTAGCAACGAACACCGGGGAGCTGTTTTTT. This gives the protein CASSPGQGWVATNTGELFF.

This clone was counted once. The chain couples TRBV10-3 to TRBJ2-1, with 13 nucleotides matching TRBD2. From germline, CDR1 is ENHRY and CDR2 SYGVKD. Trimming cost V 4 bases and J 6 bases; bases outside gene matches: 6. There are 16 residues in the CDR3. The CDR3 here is CAISALTSGRLNEQFF. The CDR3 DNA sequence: TGTGCCATCAGTGCCCTGACTAGCGGGAGGCTCAATGAGCAGTTCTTC.

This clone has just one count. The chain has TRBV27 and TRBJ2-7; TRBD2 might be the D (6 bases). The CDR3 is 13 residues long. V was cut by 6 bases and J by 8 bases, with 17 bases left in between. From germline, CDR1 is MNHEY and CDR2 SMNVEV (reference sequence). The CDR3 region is CASRAGTSGKQYF. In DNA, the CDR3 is TGTGCCAGCAGGGCCGGGACTTCGGGCAAGCAGTACTTC.

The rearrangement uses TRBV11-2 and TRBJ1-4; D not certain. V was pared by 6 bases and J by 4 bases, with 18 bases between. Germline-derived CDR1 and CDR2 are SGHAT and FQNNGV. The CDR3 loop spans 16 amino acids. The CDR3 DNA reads TGTGCCAGCAGTCCGAGGCTCGGGAGGGATAATGAAAAACTGTTTTTT. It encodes CASSPRLGRDNEKLFF.

As DNA, the CDR3 is TGCGCCAGCAGCTTTAGCGGGACGTCCTACAATGAGCAGTTCTTC. It translates to CASSFSGTSYNEQFF. The genes are TRBV5-1 and TRBJ2-1; 8 nucleotides align to TRBD2. Trimming cost V 2 bases and J 1 base; bases outside gene matches: 2. CDR3 length: 15 amino acids. In germline, CDR1 is SGHRS, CDR2 YFSETQ.

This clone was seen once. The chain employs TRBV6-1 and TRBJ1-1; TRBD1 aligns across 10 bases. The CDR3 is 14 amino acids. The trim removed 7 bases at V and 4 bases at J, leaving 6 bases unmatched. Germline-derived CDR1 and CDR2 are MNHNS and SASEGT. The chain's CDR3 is CASKRGQGPTEAFF. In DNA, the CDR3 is TGTGCCAGCAAGAGGGGACAGGGGCCCACTGAAGCTTTCTTT.

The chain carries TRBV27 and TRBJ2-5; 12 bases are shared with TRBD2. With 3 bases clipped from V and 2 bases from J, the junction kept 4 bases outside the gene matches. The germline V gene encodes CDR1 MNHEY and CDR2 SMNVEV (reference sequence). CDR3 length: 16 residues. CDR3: CASSFLAGGGQETQYF. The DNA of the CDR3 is TGTGCCAGCAGTTTTCTAGCGGGAGGGGGTCAAGAGACCCAGTACTTC.

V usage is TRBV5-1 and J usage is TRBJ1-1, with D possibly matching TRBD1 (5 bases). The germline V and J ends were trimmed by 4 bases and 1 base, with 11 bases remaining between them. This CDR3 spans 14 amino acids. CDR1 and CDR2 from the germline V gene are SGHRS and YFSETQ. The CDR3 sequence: CASSRDSQNTEAFF. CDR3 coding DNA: TGCGCCAGCAGCCGAGACAGTCAGAACACTGAAGCTTTCTTT.

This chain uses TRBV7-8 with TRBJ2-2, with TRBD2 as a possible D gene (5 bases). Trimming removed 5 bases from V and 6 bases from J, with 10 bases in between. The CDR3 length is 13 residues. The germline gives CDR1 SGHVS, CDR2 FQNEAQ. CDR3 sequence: CASSSLAPGELFF. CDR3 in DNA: TGTGCCAGCAGCAGTCTAGCCCCCGGGGAGCTGTTTTTT.

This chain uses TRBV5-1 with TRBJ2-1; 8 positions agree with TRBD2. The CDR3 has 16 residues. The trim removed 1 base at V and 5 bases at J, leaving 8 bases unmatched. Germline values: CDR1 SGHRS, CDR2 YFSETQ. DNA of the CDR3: TGCGCCAGCAGCTTGTCTTTAGCGGGAAGAAACAATGAGCAGTTCTTC. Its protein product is CASSLSLAGRNNEQFF.

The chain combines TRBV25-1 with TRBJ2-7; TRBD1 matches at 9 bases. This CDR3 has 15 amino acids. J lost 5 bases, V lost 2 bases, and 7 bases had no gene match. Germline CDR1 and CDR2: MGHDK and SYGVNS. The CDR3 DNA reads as TGTGCCAGCAGTGAACCCGGGACAGGGAAACACGAGCAGTACTTC. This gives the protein CASSEPGTGKHEQYF.

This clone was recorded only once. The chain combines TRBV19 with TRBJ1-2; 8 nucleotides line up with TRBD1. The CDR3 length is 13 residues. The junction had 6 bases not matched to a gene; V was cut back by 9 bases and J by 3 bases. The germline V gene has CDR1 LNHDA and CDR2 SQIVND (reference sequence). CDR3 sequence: CASDRGRHYGYTF. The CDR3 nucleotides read TGTGCCAGCGACAGGGGAAGGCACTATGGCTACACCTTC.

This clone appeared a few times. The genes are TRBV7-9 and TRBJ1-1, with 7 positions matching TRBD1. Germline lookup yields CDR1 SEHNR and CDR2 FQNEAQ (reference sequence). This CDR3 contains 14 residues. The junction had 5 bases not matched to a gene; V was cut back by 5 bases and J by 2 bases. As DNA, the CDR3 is TGTGCCAGCAGCCTATGGGACAGCAACACTGAAGCTTTCTTT. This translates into CASSLWDSNTEAFF.

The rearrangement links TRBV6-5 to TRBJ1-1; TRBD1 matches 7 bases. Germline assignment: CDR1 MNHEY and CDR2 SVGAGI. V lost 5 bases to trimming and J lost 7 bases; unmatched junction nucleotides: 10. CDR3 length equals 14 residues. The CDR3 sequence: CASSVLRGEGEAFF. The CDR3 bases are TGTGCCAGCAGTGTCCTCAGGGGGGAAGGTGAAGCTTTCTTT.

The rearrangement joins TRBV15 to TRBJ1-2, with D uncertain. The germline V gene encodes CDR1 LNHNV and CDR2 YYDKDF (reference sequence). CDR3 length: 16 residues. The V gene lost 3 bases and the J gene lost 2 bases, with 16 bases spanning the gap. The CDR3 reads CATSRALGMPNYGYTF. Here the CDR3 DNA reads TGTGCCACCAGCAGGGCTCTGGGCATGCCCAACTATGGCTACACCTTC.

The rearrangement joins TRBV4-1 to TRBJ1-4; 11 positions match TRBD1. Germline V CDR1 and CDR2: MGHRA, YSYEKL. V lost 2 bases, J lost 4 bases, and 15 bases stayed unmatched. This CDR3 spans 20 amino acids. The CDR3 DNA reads TGCGCCAGCAGCCAAATGGGGGGGACAGGGGGTATCGTGGGTAATGAAAAACTGTTTTTT. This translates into CASSQMGGTGGIVGNEKLFF.

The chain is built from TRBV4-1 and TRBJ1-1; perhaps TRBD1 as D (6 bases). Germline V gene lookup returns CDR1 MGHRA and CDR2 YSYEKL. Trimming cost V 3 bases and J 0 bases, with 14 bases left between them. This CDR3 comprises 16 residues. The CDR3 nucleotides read TGCGCCAGCAGCCACTACGGGGGGCGATTGAACACTGAAGCTTTCTTT. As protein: CASSHYGGRLNTEAFF.

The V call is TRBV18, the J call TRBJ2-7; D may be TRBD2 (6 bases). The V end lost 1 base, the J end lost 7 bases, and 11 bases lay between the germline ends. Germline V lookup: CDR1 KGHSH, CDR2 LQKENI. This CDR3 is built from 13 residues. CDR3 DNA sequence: TGTGCCAGCTCACCACGGGGGGAGATGGAGCAGTACTTC. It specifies CASSPRGEMEQYF.

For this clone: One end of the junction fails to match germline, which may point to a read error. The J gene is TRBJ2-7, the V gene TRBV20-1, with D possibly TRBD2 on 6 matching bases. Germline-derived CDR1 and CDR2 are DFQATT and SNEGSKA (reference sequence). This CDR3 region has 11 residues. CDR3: CSVKGSGEQHF. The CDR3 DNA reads TGCAGTGTTAAGGGGTCGGGGGAGCAGCACTTC.

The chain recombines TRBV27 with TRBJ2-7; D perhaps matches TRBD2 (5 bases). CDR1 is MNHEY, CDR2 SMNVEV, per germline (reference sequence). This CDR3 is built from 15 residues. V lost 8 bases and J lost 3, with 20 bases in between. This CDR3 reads CASRLMAGDFYEQYF. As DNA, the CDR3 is TGTGCCAGCCGATTGATGGCGGGCGATTTCTACGAGCAGTACTTC.

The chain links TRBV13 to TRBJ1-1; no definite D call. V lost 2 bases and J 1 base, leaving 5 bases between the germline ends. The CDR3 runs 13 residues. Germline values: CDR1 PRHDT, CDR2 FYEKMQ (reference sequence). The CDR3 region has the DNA TGTGCCAGCAGCTTAAACAGGAACACTGAAGCTTTCTTT. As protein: CASSLNRNTEAFF. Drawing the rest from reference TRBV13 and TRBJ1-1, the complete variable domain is AAGVIQSPRHLIKEKRETATLKCYPIPRHDTVYWYQQGPGQDPQFLISFYEKMQSDKGSIPDRFSAQQFSDYHSELNMSSLELGDSALYFCASSLNRNTEAFFGQGTRLTVV.

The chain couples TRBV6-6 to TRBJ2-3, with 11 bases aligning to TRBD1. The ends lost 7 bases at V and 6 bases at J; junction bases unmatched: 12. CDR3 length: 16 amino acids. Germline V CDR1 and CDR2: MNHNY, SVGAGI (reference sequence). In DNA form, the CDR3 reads TGTGCCAGCACCCCCAGGGGGACAGGGGGATCGGATACGCAGTATTTT. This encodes CASTPRGTGGSDTQYF.